The entry below gives a single T cell receptor (beta chain) sequence along with its context. What antigen it recognizes has not been identified. No qualities accompany the bases; no much larger clone lies one base away. TCRbeta CDR3 regions were amplified from genomic DNA by means of the immunoSEQ Assay, a bias-controlled multiplex PCR. The authors' pipeline ran thus. The number of nucleated cells in each sample was estimated from the amplification of reference gene primers within the assay. Sequence reads were collapsed and filtered to measure the absolute abundance of every unique TCRbeta CDR3 rearrangement. For each sample, productive Simpson clonality was calculated as the square root of Simpson's diversity index across productive rearrangements. TCRdb carries this immuneACCESS record with in-frame sequences only. Its versions omit some clonotypes, under half of them owing to an unresolved V gene in the studies checked, with the rest unexplained. The D gene and trimming were derived from the DNA, and the V and J assignments and clone size from that table. The sample table lists roughly 160,000 clones, 75% to 85% of them with a count of one. Around 3.2% of the sample lies in the top ten.

The data belong to a study of blood T cell repertoires in COVID-19 (dated by TCRdb to 2019 to 2021). About the study as a whole: Collaborator samples came from the United States, Italy and Spain and covered acute and convalescent phases of COVID-19. A freely available public database, intended as a resource for researchers studying the immune response to SARS-CoV-2, is where the repertoires were released. The samples were drawn from the first 160 participants of the ongoing ImmuneRACE study and from 950 to 1,500 subjects provided by 6 global collaborators. Where HLA class I and class II types were available, the types were taken from metadata supplied by the sample provider, not from assay-based typing. The material from the prospective study consisted of cDNA or gDNA derived from T cells, B-cell-depleted T cells, or PBMCs. A de-identified subject ID, COVID-19 status, age in years and sex were almost always included in the sample metadata. Deeply sampled blood TCRbeta repertoires from subjects exposed to, actively infected with, or recovered from COVID-19 were included in the dataset.

Participants in the prospective study were aged about 18 to 89 years, lived in 20 to 25 United States geographic areas, and enrolled through a virtual design. Cohort assignment in the prospective study relied on participant-reported clinical history from a screening survey and a study questionnaire. Recovered participants in ImmuneRACE Cohort 3 were defined by two consecutive negative NP/OP PCR tests, clearance by a healthcare professional, or resolution of symptoms. Mobile phlebotomists in the prospective study collected whole blood, serum and a nasopharyngeal or oropharyngeal swab from every participant. Over a roughly two-month period, participants in the prospective study had the option of providing additional blood draws and questionnaires. Before DNA extraction, prospective study blood samples were shipped either frozen or at room temperature. What the study reported, not specific to this receptor: Clinical and demographic metadata were provided uncurated, with the amount varying by source and participant.

Trimming accounts for 4 bases at V and 11 bases at J, while the number of junction bases matched to no gene is 6. Sequences SGHDN (CDR1) and FVKESK (CDR2) are obtained from the germline V gene. The CDR3, from cysteine to phenylalanine, totals 14 residues. The kept DNA is CDR3 alone, 42 bases in frame from the first base. This receptor was taken from a woman aged 60-75 years who had recovered from COVID-19. The chain is encoded by TRBV14 joined to TRBJ2-7; 15 central bases correspond to TRBD2. The sample consisted of PBMCs or T cells enriched from blood (not recorded which). The nucleotide sequence reads as follows: TGTGCCAGCAGCCCCGGACTAGCGGGGGGGAGAAAGTACTTC. Its protein is CASSPGLAGGRKYF.